A selection of T cell receptor beta chains follows, all from one sample in a study of T cells in Graves' hyperthyroidism and ophthalmopathy. One entry per CDR3 protein, called by TCRdb with MiXCR from the multiplex PCR reads. The sample has roughly 700,000 distinct CDR3 sequences; around 15% are singletons. Sequences were obtained from blood. The receptors originated from a man aged 45 to 65 with Graves' hyperthyroidism. Each CDR3 is given with its conserved first and last residue. The D gene is left open where the match is weak. The listing skips clone size in some rows; elsewhere it reads once, few, many or a size class.

V	D	J	size	CDR3	DNA
TRBV27	TRBD2	TRBJ2-3	many	CASSALGTSGSETDTQYF	TGTGCCAGCAGTGCTTTAGGGACTAGCGGGAGTGAGACAGATACGCAGTATTTT
TRBV10-3	.	TRBJ2-7	many	CAITDSGVHEQYF	TGTGCCATCACTGACTCGGGGGTGCACGAGCAGTACTTC
TRBV25-1	.	TRBJ1-2	.	CASSAGDGYTF	TGTGCCAGCAGTGCTGGGGATGGCTACACCTTC
TRBV28	.	TRBJ1-1	many	CASSLDNWRSGAFF	TGTGCCAGCAGTTTAGATAACTGGCGCTCGGGAGCTTTCTTT
TRBV5-1	TRBD1	TRBJ1-6	many	CASGSIYRGRGSPLHF	TGCGCCAGCGGATCCATTTACAGGGGCCGAGGGTCACCCCTCCACTTT
TRBV9	.	TRBJ1-2	once	CASSLQPWGYTF	TGTGCCAGCAGCCTTCAACCTTGGGGCTACACCTTC
TRBV28	TRBD1	TRBJ2-7	.	CASTNGTGLDRYEQYF	TGTGCCAGCACCAATGGGACAGGGCTTGATAGGTACGAGCAGTACTTC
TRBV11-2	TRBD2	TRBJ2-1	.	CASSLTSGRHYNEQFF	TGTGCCAGCAGCTTAACTAGCGGGAGGCACTACAATGAGCAGTTCTTC
TRBV2	.	TRBJ2-7	few	CASIQPAAPYEQYF	TGTGCCAGCATCCAACCGGCAGCCCCCTACGAGCAGTACTTC
TRBV2	TRBD1	TRBJ2-3	many	CASSGQGGTDTQYF	TGTGCCAGCAGCGGACAGGGAGGCACAGATACGCAGTATTTT
TRBV27	TRBD1	TRBJ2-7	many	CASILRRQGRCRPSYEQYF	TGTGCCAGCATCCTAAGGAGACAGGGTCGTTGTCGTCCCTCCTACGAGCAGTACTTC
TRBV10-3	TRBD1	TRBJ2-7	few	CAISESTGRGQYEQYF	TGTGCCATCAGTGAGTCGACAGGCAGGGGGCAATACGAGCAGTACTTC
TRBV15	.	TRBJ1-6	many	CATSRDRDASSYNSPLHF	TGTGCCACCAGCAGAGATCGGGACGCGAGCTCCTATAATTCACCCCTCCACTTT
TRBV3-1	.	TRBJ1-6	.	CASSPLGGKNSPLHF	TGTGCCAGCAGCCCCTTGGGGGGAAAAAATTCACCCCTCCACTTT
TRBV3-1	.	TRBJ2-5	many	CASSQDRGAATETQYF	TGTGCCAGCAGCCAAGATCGAGGGGCGGCAACAGAGACCCAGTACTTC
TRBV30	.	TRBJ2-7	.	CAWINPSRPVEQYF	TGTGCCTGGATTAACCCCTCACGCCCGGTCGAGCAGTACTTC